These 20 T cell receptor beta chains originate from one sample sequenced in a study of blood T cell repertoires in COVID-19. Assay used: immunoSEQ multiplex PCR; TCRdb lists only in-frame clones, some missing. The sample comprises roughly 170,000 clones, about 85% of which are singletons, and roughly 1.1% rests with the top ten. The sample comprised peripheral blood. Receptor source: a man aged 55 to 70 who had recovered from COVID-19.

J is TRBJ2-3 and V is TRBV4-2; D gene unclear. The V gene lost 1 base and the J gene lost 9 bases, with 17 bases spanning the gap. CDR3 length: 15 amino acids. Germline-derived CDR1 and CDR2 are LGHNA and YNFKEQ. The CDR3, as DNA: TGTGCCAGCAGCCAAGGGCAATCGAGAGGTGGAACGCAGTATTTT. Its protein product is CASSQGQSRGGTQYF.

The chain employs TRBV7-2 and TRBJ1-2, with 7 bases fitting TRBD1. Germline assignment: CDR1 SGHTA and CDR2 FQGNSA. Losses at the gene ends were 1 base for V and 3 bases for J; bases not matched to a gene: 8. This CDR3 comprises 16 residues. For the CDR3, the DNA is TGTGCCAGCAGCTTAGGAGACAGGGCTTATGACTATGGCTACACCTTC. It translates to CASSLGDRAYDYGYTF. Variable domain in full (rest from reference TRBV7-2 and TRBJ1-2): GAGVSQSPSNKVTEKGKDVELRCDPISGHTALYWYRQSLGQGLEFLIYFQGNSAPDKSGLPSDRFSAERTGGSVSTLTIQRTQQEDSAVYLCASSLGDRAYDYGYTFGSGTRLTVV.

This clone has just one count. This chain joins TRBV12-3 or TRBV12-4 and TRBJ1-2; D unresolved. V gave up 8 bases and J gave up 8 bases, with 12 bases separating them. This CDR3 is 11 amino acids long. CDR3 sequence reads: CASSGKDGYTF. CDR3 coding DNA: TGTGCCAGCTCGGGTAAAGACGGCTACACCTTC.

The chain recombines TRBV7-9 with TRBJ1-5; no reliable D call. V was shortened by 1 base and J by 7 bases, with 20 bases between the two germline ends. CDR1 SEHNR and CDR2 FQNEAQ come from the germline V gene (reference sequence). CDR3 length: 17 amino acids. The CDR3 region has the DNA TGTGCCAGCAGCTTAGGGTTGGGAGATTGGGCGGAACAGCCCCAGCATTTT. Its protein is CASSLGLGDWAEQPQHF. Combining the CDR3 with reference TRBV7-9 and TRBJ1-5 gives the whole variable domain DTGVSQNPRHKITKRGQNVTFRCDPISEHNRLYWYRQTLGQGPEFLTYFQNEAQLEKSRLLSDRFSAERPKGSFSTLEIQRTEQGDSAMYLCASSLGLGDWAEQPQHFGDGTRLSIL.

V gene TRBV5-1 combines with J gene TRBJ2-7, with TRBD1 matching 8 bases. The CDR3 is 13 amino acids. CDR1 is SGHRS and CDR2 is YFSETQ in the germline V gene. Losses at the gene ends were 4 bases for V and 8 bases for J; bases not matched to a gene: 8. This CDR3 reads CASSAGQDNQQYF. CDR3 in DNA: TGCGCCAGCAGCGCGGGACAGGACAACCAGCAGTACTTC.

This CDR3 reads CASSLDGIMSNQPQHF. The CDR3 region has the DNA TGCGCCAGCAGCTTGGACGGGATAATGAGCAATCAGCCCCAGCATTTT. The chain joins TRBV5-1 to TRBJ1-5; D gene uncertain. Germline-derived CDR1 and CDR2 are SGHRS and YFSETQ. CDR3 size: 16 residues. V lost 0 bases and J 1 base, leaving 11 bases between the germline ends. Complete variable domain (other parts from reference TRBV5-1 and TRBJ1-5): KAGVTQTPRYLIKTRGQQVTLSCSPISGHRSVSWYQQTPGQGLQFLFEYFSETQRNKGNFPGRFSGRQFSNSRSEMNVSTLELGDSALYLCASSLDGIMSNQPQHFGDGTRLSIL.

The V gene is TRBV7-3, the J gene TRBJ2-3, with a weak D call TRBD2 (7 bases). Trimming stripped 6 bases from V and 2 bases from J, with 15 bases between. The germline V gene encodes CDR1 SGHTA and CDR2 FQGTGA. The CDR3 covers 15 residues. The CDR3, as DNA: TGTGCCAGCAGTCAAGGGGGGAGGGACACAGATACGCAGTATTTT. Protein product: CASSQGGRDTDTQYF.

The gene calls are TRBV7-8 and TRBJ1-3; the D gene is possibly TRBD1 (5 bases). The germline V and J ends were trimmed by 5 bases and 0 bases, with 14 bases remaining between them. CDR3 size: 16 residues. The germline CDR1 and CDR2 sequences are SGHVS and FQNEAQ. CDR3 coding DNA: TGTGCCAGCAGCCGAGTAGGGGCGAGCTCTGGAAACACCATATATTTT. Protein: CASSRVGASSGNTIYF.

The rearrangement uses TRBV21-1 and TRBJ2-4; TRBD1 is taken as the D call from the table, unchecked against the DNA. TRBV21-1 is assigned pseudogene status. The CDR3 is 16 amino acids. CDR3 in amino acids: CASSKRQGVTKNIQYF. The CDR3 coding sequence is TGTGCCAGCAGCAAACGACAGGGGGTTACCAAAAACATTCAGTACTTC.

The chain links TRBV2 to TRBJ1-1, with 9 bases lining up with TRBD1. CDR1 is SNHLY and CDR2 is FYNNEI in the germline V gene. The CDR3 is made up of 16 amino acids. J was trimmed by 4 bases and V by 6 bases; bases with no gene match: 12. DNA for the CDR3: TGTGCCAGCAGCGGTCCCGGGACAGGGTTGGGCACTGAAGCTTTCTTT. Protein: CASSGPGTGLGTEAFF. The variable domain in full, completed from reference TRBV2 and TRBJ1-1, reads EPEVTQTPSHQVTQMGQEVILRCVPISNHLYFYWYRQILGQKVEFLVSFYNNEISEKSEIFDDQFSVERPDGSNFTLKIRSTKLEDSAMYFCASSGPGTGLGTEAFFGQGTRLTVV.

The gene calls are TRBV5-1 and TRBJ2-4, with D possibly matching TRBD2 (6 bases). Germline values: CDR1 SGHRS, CDR2 YFSETQ. This CDR3 spans 16 amino acids. V was trimmed by 3 bases and J by 6 bases, leaving 19 bases between them. The CDR3 DNA reads TGCGCCAGCAGCTCCAACCCCCTGACTAGTGGAAACATTCAGTACTTC. This codes for CASSSNPLTSGNIQYF.

The V and J genes are TRBV6-2 or TRBV6-3 and TRBJ2-6; the D gene is possibly TRBD1 (5 bases). The CDR3 is made up of 15 amino acids. V was shortened by 2 bases and J by 1 base, with 6 bases between the two germline ends. CDR1 is MNHEY, CDR2 SVGEGT, per germline. The CDR3: CASSYGASGANVLTF. DNA of the CDR3: TGTGCCAGCAGTTACGGGGCTTCTGGGGCCAACGTCCTGACTTTC.

The gene calls are TRBV6-5 and TRBJ1-1; 10 bases fit TRBD1. With 7 bases clipped from V and 3 bases from J, the junction kept 5 bases outside the gene matches. CDR1 MNHEY and CDR2 SVGAGI come from the germline V gene. The CDR3 length is 14 residues. CDR3 bases: TGTGCCAGCACCACGACAGGGGGCTACACTGAAGCTTTCTTT. Protein: CASTTTGGYTEAFF.

This chain connects TRBV4-2 to TRBJ1-1; D may be TRBD1 (5 bases). The CDR3 is 16 amino acids. Germline loops: CDR1 LGHNA, CDR2 YNFKEQ. Trimming shortened V by 0 bases and J by 3 bases, and 14 bases separated the two germline ends. DNA for the CDR3: TGTGCCAGCAGCCAAGAAGTGGGACGGAGGGACACTGAAGCTTTCTTT. This codes for CASSQEVGRRDTEAFF.

The rearrangement uses TRBV27 and TRBJ1-6; the D is unclear. Germline CDR1 and CDR2: MNHEY and SMNVEV (reference sequence). The CDR3 loop spans 14 amino acids. V shed 6 bases and J shed 9 bases, with 15 bases lying between them. The CDR3: CASRWSQTGSPLHF. The CDR3, as DNA: TGTGCCAGCAGGTGGAGCCAAACTGGTTCACCCCTCCACTTT.

The V gene is TRBV2, the J gene TRBJ1-5; the match to TRBD1 covers 9 bases. This CDR3 region has 15 residues. J gave up 7 bases and V 1 base, and 5 bases lay outside the gene matches. CDR1 and CDR2 (germline): SNHLY, FYNNEI. The CDR3 DNA sequence: TGTGCCAGCAGTGAAGAACAGGGGGCCGGACAGCCCCAGCATTTT. It is translated as CASSEEQGAGQPQHF.

V usage is TRBV7-2 and J usage is TRBJ1-2; 8 nucleotides line up with TRBD1. In germline, CDR1 is SGHTA, CDR2 FQGNSA. This CDR3 is built from 14 residues. V was pared by 4 bases and J by 4 bases, with 5 bases of the junction left unmatched. The CDR3 bases are TGTGCCAGCAGCTCTCAGGGGACAGGCTATGGCTACACCTTC. This sequence encodes CASSSQGTGYGYTF.

The chain combines TRBV7-2 with TRBJ1-3, with unresolved D. Germline assignment: CDR1 SGHTA and CDR2 FQGNSA. V was shortened by 1 base and J by 0 bases, with 7 bases between the two germline ends. The CDR3 spans 15 residues. The CDR3 protein is CASSLGGSSGNTIYF. The DNA of the CDR3 is TGTGCCAGCAGCTTAGGCGGGAGCTCTGGAAACACCATATATTTT.

The V gene is TRBV11-3, the J gene TRBJ2-5; D not certain. The CDR3 totals 12 residues. The V end was cut by 4 bases, the J end by 9 bases, with 12 bases between. Germline assignment: CDR1 SGHNT and CDR2 YENEEA. CDR3 amino acids: CASSSTGAPQYF. The CDR3 DNA follows: TGTGCCAGCAGCTCCACGGGTGCGCCCCAGTACTTC.

The genes are TRBV9 and TRBJ2-5; 8 positions agree with TRBD2. Unmatched junction bases numbered 14, after V lost 3 bases and J lost 4 bases. The CDR3 has 17 residues. The germline V gene encodes CDR1 SGDLS and CDR2 YYNGEE. The CDR3, as DNA: TGTGCCAGCAGCGCCAGCAGCGGGGGCCCAAAGAGAGAGACCCAGTACTTC. Its translation is CASSASSGGPKRETQYF.